The 3 T cell receptor beta chains below come from one sample, sequenced in a study of cytomegalovirus exposure and HLA in healthy donors. The PCR had 60 Vbeta and 13 Jbeta primers. Method: immunoSEQ multiplex PCR; TCRdb's copy keeps in-frame clones and lacks some. This sample has 150,000 to 200,000 clones, with less than 90% found just once. The material sequenced was PBMCs. The receptors were gathered from a girl under three years old in good health and CMV-seronegative.

The V gene is TRBV4-1, the J gene TRBJ1-1; D might be TRBD1 (6 bases). Germline CDR1 is MGHRA and CDR2 is YSYEKL. This CDR3 has 14 residues. V gave up 3 bases and J gave up 5 bases, with 13 bases separating them. The CDR3 protein is CASSQQGRGTEAFF. In DNA, the CDR3 is TGCGCCAGCAGCCAGCAGGGAAGGGGGACTGAAGCTTTCTTT.

Comment on this clone: At one of its ends the junction is not consistent with the germline gene, which may arise from a read error. The rearrangement uses TRBV7-9 and TRBJ2-7; tentatively, D is TRBD2 (5 bases). Looked up from germline, CDR1 is SEHNR and CDR2 is FQNEAQ (reference sequence). There are 12 residues in the CDR3. CDR3 nucleotides: TGTTCCAGCAGCTATACGGGGTACGAGCAGTACTTC. Translating it yields CSSSYTGYEQYF. Drawing the rest from reference TRBV7-9 and TRBJ2-7, the complete variable domain is DTGVSQNPRHKITKRGQNVTFRCDPISEHNRLYWYRQTLGQGPEFLTYFQNEAQLEKSRLLSDRFSAERPKGSFSTLEIQRTEQGDSAMYLCSSSYTGYEQYFGPGTRLTVT.

This chain's CDR3 is CASSLISSTDTQYF. DNA for the CDR3: TGTGCCAGCAGCTTAATTTCATCCACAGATACGCAGTATTTT. The V gene is TRBV7-3, the J gene TRBJ2-3; no reliable D call. Germline lookup yields CDR1 SGHTA and CDR2 FQGTGA. The ends were cut back, 1 base at V and 2 bases at J, with 7 bases in the middle. The CDR3 has 14 residues.